This T cell receptor beta chain was documented in a study of spatial heterogeneity in lung cancer. Study-level background: The cohort: around 77 early-stage, untreated non-small cell lung cancer patients.

This clonotype was detected many times. MiXCR, run by TCRdb on the 5' RACE reads, gives a single entry per CDR3 protein. This table has around 110,000 distinct CDR3 sequences, 9.5% to 15% appearing once. As to time point: blood at routine non-recurrence follow-up after resection. The sequenced material consisted of unsorted whole RNA from tumor, nontumor lung or frozen PBMC. The V end lost 1 base, the J end lost 5 bases, and 15 bases lay between the germline ends. CDR1 is SGHKS and CDR2 is YYEKEE in the germline V gene (reference sequence). The CDR3 is 15 residues long. J is TRBJ1-1 and V is TRBV5-5; D remains ambiguous. This specimen was PBMCs, taken at follow-up. This sequence originates from a male donor with early-stage non-small cell lung cancer. The CDR3 DNA follows: TGTGCCAGCAGCTTGATGACTAATTCGGGAACTGAAGCTTTCTTT. Residues: CASSLMTNSGTEAFF.